A selection of T cell receptor beta chains follows, all from one sample in a study of metastatic and nonmetastatic thyroid tumors. TCRdb re-called the PCR reads via MiXCR. The sample lists more than 4,500 clones; around a third were seen once. The sample was tumor tissue. These receptors all stem from a male donor with papillary thyroid cancer or a benign thyroid nodule (not recorded which). Some clones in this sample may be carry-over from other donors' samples. CDR3s include the opening cysteine and the closing phenylalanine or tryptophan. D genes are given only for firm matches. Some rows have no size entry. The others give once, few or many, or a class for an expanded clone.

v_call,d_call,cdr3_length,j_call,clone_size,cdr3_aa,cdr3_nt
TRBV12-3/TRBV12-4,TRBD1,13,TRBJ1-1,medium-sized,CASDQTGGTEAFF,TGTGCCAGCGACCAAACAGGGGGCACTGAAGCTTTCTTT
TRBV6-2/TRBV6-3,.,14,TRBJ1-5,medium-sized,CASSYRERYQPQHF,TGTGCCAGCAGTTACAGGGAAAGGTATCAGCCCCAGCATTTT
TRBV5-5,TRBD1,16,TRBJ2-7,.,CASSPAPGQDFYEQYF,TGTGCCAGCAGCCCAGCTCCGGGACAGGATTTCTACGAGCAGTACTTC
TRBV5-6,TRBD1,16,TRBJ2-2,large,CASSFRDRVYTGELFF,TGTGCCAGCAGCTTCCGGGACAGGGTTTACACCGGGGAGCTGTTTTTT
TRBV10-2,TRBD1,16,TRBJ1-5,medium-sized,CASSDPGGGLNQPQHF,TGCGCCAGCAGTGACCCTGGAGGGGGCCTCAATCAGCCCCAGCATTTT
TRBV28,.,12,TRBJ1-4,medium-sized,CASRVTGEKLFF,TGTGCCAGCAGGGTTACGGGTGAAAAACTGTTTTTT
TRBV6-1,.,13,TRBJ2-7,.,CASRSNSQYEQYF,TGTGCCAGCAGATCCAACAGCCAGTACGAGCAGTACTTC
TRBV25-1,TRBD1,14,TRBJ2-4,.,CASRGQGAKNIQYF,TGTGCCAGCAGGGGACAGGGAGCCAAAAACATTCAGTACTTC
TRBV6-5,.,14,TRBJ1-2,few,CASSSMGSESGYTF,TGTGCCAGCAGTTCGATGGGAAGCGAGAGTGGCTACACCTTC
TRBV29-1,.,12,TRBJ1-2,medium-sized,CSVHHNRDGYTF,TGCAGCGTCCACCACAACAGGGATGGCTACACCTTC
TRBV11-2,.,14,TRBJ1-1,.,CASSWENLNTEAFF,TGTGCCAGCAGCTGGGAGAACCTGAACACTGAAGCTTTCTTT
TRBV6-2/TRBV6-3,.,16,TRBJ1-2,few,CASSSPQGLLNYGYTF,TGTGCCAGCAGTTCCCCCCAGGGCCTCCTTAACTATGGCTACACCTTC
TRBV7-2,TRBD2,16,TRBJ2-5,.,CASSLVPEAGWETQYF,TGTGCCAGCAGCTTAGTACCAGAAGCGGGATGGGAGACCCAGTACTTC
TRBV6-1,TRBD2,14,TRBJ2-7,.,CASTASGSFYEQYF,TGTGCCAGCACCGCTAGCGGCTCTTTCTACGAGCAGTACTTC
TRBV12-3/TRBV12-4,.,13,TRBJ1-3,medium-sized,CASSYSGLTTIYF,TGTGCCAGCAGTTACTCGGGGTTGACCACCATATATTTT
TRBV28,.,14,TRBJ2-7,few,CASSLRQGGYEQYF,TGTGCCAGCAGTTTGAGGCAGGGGGGCTACGAGCAGTACTTC
TRBV13,.,13,TRBJ1-4,.,CASRRLLDEKLFF,TGTGCCAGCAGGCGACTTTTAGATGAAAAACTGTTTTTT
TRBV5-1,.,14,TRBJ2-7,.,CASSGRGPSYEQYF,TGCGCCAGCAGCGGACGGGGCCCGAGCTACGAGCAGTACTTC
TRBV27,.,14,TRBJ2-2,few,CASSFQSNTGELFF,TGTGCCAGCAGTTTCCAGTCGAACACCGGGGAGCTGTTTTTT
TRBV12-3/TRBV12-4,.,13,TRBJ1-2,few,CASSPQEVGGYTF,TGTGCCAGCAGTCCCCAGGAGGTTGGTGGCTACACCTTC
TRBV15,.,15,TRBJ2-5,large,CATSRDGDKGETQYF,TGTGCCACCAGCAGAGATGGGGACAAGGGGGAGACCCAGTACTTC
TRBV27,.,16,TRBJ1-6,.,CASRTIGTWGNSPLHF,TGTGCCAGCAGGACCATCGGGACATGGGGAAATTCACCCCTCCACTTT
TRBV5-1,.,15,TRBJ2-6,once,CASSGLLSGANVLTF,TGCGCCAGCTCGGGACTCCTCTCTGGGGCCAACGTCCTGACTTTC
TRBV20-1,TRBD2,16,TRBJ2-5,few,CSARVETSGDQETQYF,TGCAGTGCTAGAGTGGAAACTAGCGGTGACCAAGAGACCCAGTACTTC
TRBV16,TRBD2,16,TRBJ2-1,.,CASSPIAGGLYNEQFF,TGTGCCAGCAGTCCTATAGCGGGAGGTCTCTACAATGAGCAGTTCTTC
TRBV30,.,13,TRBJ1-2,.,CASKDSGIYGYTF,TGTGCCTCAAAGGACAGCGGAATTTATGGCTACACCTTC
TRBV30,TRBD2,15,TRBJ2-1,.,CAWSVGLAGGDEQFF,TGTGCCTGGAGTGTAGGACTAGCGGGGGGGGATGAGCAGTTCTTC
TRBV2,.,15,TRBJ1-1,.,CASTNSQSVNTEAFF,TGTGCCAGCACCAACTCTCAGTCTGTGAACACTGAAGCTTTCTTT
TRBV19,.,14,TRBJ1-2,few,CASSILDRLGGYTF,TGTGCCAGTAGTATATTAGACAGGCTAGGGGGCTACACCTTC
TRBV11-2,TRBD2,16,TRBJ2-7,few,CASSPMTSGISYEQYF,TGTGCCAGCAGCCCGATGACTAGCGGGATCTCCTACGAGCAGTACTTC
TRBV4-1,.,16,TRBJ2-2,.,CASSQTTGSRTGELFF,TGCGCCAGCAGCCAAACCACAGGGTCTCGCACCGGGGAGCTGTTTTTT
TRBV28,.,13,TRBJ2-3,few,CASSLPSRDTQYF,TGTGCCAGCAGTTTACCTAGTAGGGATACGCAGTATTTT
TRBV20-1,.,12,TRBJ2-7,.,CSATREHYEQYF,TGCAGTGCTACACGGGAACACTACGAGCAGTACTTC
TRBV3-1,TRBD2,15,TRBJ2-1,medium-sized,CASSPGLAGAREQFF,TGTGCCAGCAGCCCGGGACTAGCGGGGGCAAGGGAGCAGTTCTTC
TRBV20-1,TRBD2,14,TRBJ2-7,.,CSAPLAGGSYEQYF,TGCAGTGCTCCCCTAGCGGGGGGGTCCTATGAGCAGTACTTC
TRBV25-1,.,12,TRBJ1-2,few,CASRGQFDGYTF,TGTGCCAGCAGGGGGCAGTTTGATGGCTACACCTTC
TRBV11-2,TRBD2,17,TRBJ2-2,few,CASSLELAGRHTGELFF,TGTGCCAGCAGCTTAGAACTAGCGGGAAGGCACACCGGGGAGCTGTTTTTT
TRBV20-1,.,14,TRBJ1-2,.,CSARDWGGNYGYTF,TGCAGTGCTAGAGATTGGGGGGGCAACTATGGCTACACCTTC
TRBV20-1,TRBD1,15,TRBJ1-2,.,CSAKIQGGANYGYTF,TGCAGTGCTAAAATACAGGGGGGAGCTAACTATGGCTACACCTTC
TRBV20-1,.,15,TRBJ1-2,once,CSARPFRGDNYGYTF,TGCAGTGCTAGACCGTTTCGCGGGGATAACTATGGCTACACCTTC
TRBV6-2/TRBV6-3,TRBD2,14,TRBJ2-7,.,CASSYGLAAYEQYF,TGTGCCAGCAGTTACGGACTAGCGGCCTACGAGCAGTACTTC
TRBV5-5,TRBD1,16,TRBJ1-5,once,CASSLAGQGRIQPQHF,TGTGCCAGCAGCTTGGCGGGACAGGGGAGGATTCAGCCCCAGCATTTT
TRBV30,.,12,TRBJ1-2,.,CAWRVRADGYTF,TGTGCCTGGAGAGTCAGGGCAGATGGCTACACCTTC